This T cell receptor beta chain was captured in a study of T cell repertoires in cytomegalovirus infection. At the level of the study: Public signatures in TCR beta pointed to CMV infection and matching HLA type.

This clonotype was seen many times. One entry per CDR3 protein results from TCRdb running MiXCR on the reads. This sample has approximately 630,000 distinct CDR3 sequences, with less than 25% found just once. The CDR3 has 18 amino acids. After removal of 3 bases from V and 0 bases from J, the junction contained 10 bases not matched to a gene. Germline CDR1 and CDR2: SGHTA and FQGNSA. Sequencing input: CD8+ T cells from PBMCs. The V gene is TRBV7-2, the J gene TRBJ2-1, with 8 positions matching TRBD1. The receptor was isolated from a human donor in good health (CMV status not recorded). Some clones in this sample may be carry-over from other donors' samples. CDR3 amino acids: CASSLAGGLLSSYNEQFF. As DNA, the CDR3 is TGTGCCAGCAGCTTGGCAGGGGGCCTTCTAAGCTCCTACAATGAGCAGTTCTTC.